This entry lists 22 T cell receptor beta chains sequenced from one sample in a study of beta chain features in type 1 diabetes. Study-wide points: TCRB CDR3s from Type 1 diabetes patients were moderately but significantly shorter in all four CD4+ subsets.

These receptors have no known antigen. Of the isolated RNA, all was reverse transcribed, and so the sequenced material was expressed TCRB transcripts. TCRdb keeps only in-frame clones here, not all; method: immunoSEQ multiplex PCR. The sample has about 180,000 clones; approximately 8.1% are singletons. The specimen was central memory CD4+ T cells from blood. The receptors originated from a man aged 18 to 29 with type 1 diabetes.

This clone came up a few times. The CDR3 DNA reads as TGTGCCAGCAGATCGGGGACAGGGGGGCTGAGTGAGCAGTTCTTC. The encoded protein is CASRSGTGGLSEQFF. The chain joins TRBV11-2 to TRBJ2-1; the match to TRBD1 covers 11 bases. Germline V CDR1 and CDR2: SGHAT, FQNNGV. The trim removed 6 bases at V and 9 bases at J, leaving 10 bases unmatched. This CDR3 comprises 15 residues.

The J gene is TRBJ2-7, the V gene TRBV7-2; D might be TRBD1 (5 bases). The CDR3 is made up of 14 amino acids. In germline, CDR1 is SGHTA, CDR2 FQGNSA. V lost 4 bases and J lost 3, with 13 bases in between. In DNA, the CDR3 is TGTGCCAGCAGCTCCGCAGGGTCTCGCTACGAGCAGTACTTC. Its protein product is CASSSAGSRYEQYF.

The genes are TRBV15 and TRBJ2-3; TRBD1 matches 8 bases. CDR3 length: 15 amino acids. CDR1 and CDR2 (germline): LNHNV, YYDKDF (reference sequence). With V trimmed by 1 base and J by 3 bases, 3 bases remained unmatched. In nucleotides, the CDR3 is TGTGCCACCAGCAGAGGCAGGGGGCAGACAGATACGCAGTATTTT. Translation gives CATSRGRGQTDTQYF.

This clone has a handful of counts. The gene calls are TRBV11-2 and TRBJ2-1, with 15 bases aligning to TRBD2. The germline gives CDR1 SGHAT, CDR2 FQNNGV. The ends lost 3 bases at V and 9 bases at J; junction bases unmatched: 12. The CDR3 totals 18 residues. The CDR3 sequence: CASSFHPRGLAGGGEQFF. The CDR3 nucleotides read TGTGCCAGCAGCTTCCACCCCCGAGGACTAGCGGGAGGGGGTGAGCAGTTCTTC.

This chain joins TRBV10-3 and TRBJ2-2; possibly TRBD2 for D (7 bases). Germline V CDR1 and CDR2: ENHRY, SYGVKD. The CDR3 has 16 residues. The V gene lost 0 bases and the J gene lost 2 bases, with 10 bases spanning the gap. Here the CDR3 reads CAISESGGLNTGELFF. CDR3 nucleotides: TGTGCCATCAGTGAGTCCGGGGGGCTAAACACCGGGGAGCTGTTTTTT.

The chain combines TRBV11-2 with TRBJ1-5, with D possibly TRBD1 on 5 matching bases. The V end was cut by 3 bases, the J end by 1 base, with 10 bases between. From germline, CDR1 is SGHAT and CDR2 FQNNGV. The CDR3 covers 15 residues. CDR3 amino acids: CASSFLRGSNQPQHF. The CDR3 DNA sequence: TGTGCCAGCAGCTTTCTAAGGGGCAGCAATCAGCCCCAGCATTTT.

CDR3 nucleotide sequence: TGTGCCCGCGAAGTTGGAAACACCATATATTTT. Translated: CAREVGNTIYF. The genes are TRBV30 and TRBJ1-3; D uncertain. This CDR3 comprises 11 residues. Germline assignment: CDR1 GTSNPN and CDR2 SVGIG (reference sequence). V was shortened by 8 bases and J by 3 bases, with 8 bases between the two germline ends.

The chain combines TRBV4-1 with TRBJ1-2; TRBD1 matches at 7 bases. Germline CDR1 reads MGHRA; CDR2 reads YSYEKL. The CDR3 spans 14 residues. V lost 6 bases and J lost 6; bases outside the gene matches: 10. This chain's CDR3 is CASSPAETGNGYTF. The CDR3 DNA sequence: TGCGCCAGCAGTCCCGCCGAGACAGGGAATGGCTACACCTTC.

This clone came up a few times. The chain links TRBV18 to TRBJ2-2; D is unresolved. The germline CDR1 and CDR2 sequences are KGHSH and LQKENI. V lost 3 bases and J lost 7, with 6 bases in between. There are 12 residues in the CDR3. Here the CDR3 reads CASSPRIGELFF. DNA for the CDR3: TGTGCCAGCTCACCGCGGATCGGGGAGCTGTTTTTT.

In its sample, this clone was seen a few times. The rearrangement links TRBV14 to TRBJ2-7; 12 bases are a match to TRBD2. The CDR3 length is 15 residues. V gave up 4 bases and J gave up 2 bases; unmatched junction bases: 3. Germline V gene sequence: CDR1 SGHDN, CDR2 FVKESK. The CDR3 DNA sequence: TGTGCCAGCAGCCTCCGGACTAGCGGGGCCTACGAGCAGTACTTC. This gives the protein CASSLRTSGAYEQYF.

J is TRBJ2-7 and V is TRBV7-2; 7 bases match TRBD2. Germline lookup yields CDR1 SGHTA and CDR2 FQGNSA. This CDR3 has 16 amino acids. V dropped 0 bases and J dropped 5; count of bases not matched to a gene: 10. DNA of the CDR3: TGTGCCAGCAGCTTAGCGCTTGGGGGGGTTAAGAACGAGCAGTACTTC. Translated: CASSLALGGVKNEQYF.

CDR3 sequence reads: CASSLGLAKNIQYF. The CDR3 DNA reads TGCGCCAGCAGCTTGGGGCTAGCCAAAAACATTCAGTACTTC. This rearrangement joins TRBV5-1 to TRBJ2-4; D gene uncertain. From germline, CDR1 is SGHRS and CDR2 YFSETQ. This CDR3 spans 14 amino acids. Trimming cost V 0 bases and J 0 bases, with 4 bases left between them.

This rearrangement joins TRBV15 to TRBJ1-5; D might be TRBD1 (5 bases). This CDR3 spans 13 amino acids. Germline-derived CDR1 and CDR2 are LNHNV and YYDKDF (reference sequence). V lost 8 bases and J 6 bases, leaving 14 bases between the germline ends. The CDR3 is CATSRQIGQPQHF. The CDR3 nucleotides are TGTGCCACCTCGCGACAGATTGGTCAGCCCCAGCATTTT.

Only a few counts were recorded for this clone. CDR3 loop: CASSLTGQANEQFF. In nucleotides, the CDR3 is TGCGCCAGCAGCTTGACCGGACAGGCCAATGAGCAGTTCTTC. The genes are TRBV5-1 and TRBJ2-1, with TRBD1 matching over 7 bases. The CDR3 totals 14 residues. J gave up 6 bases and V 1 base, and 4 bases lay outside the gene matches. CDR1 is SGHRS and CDR2 is YFSETQ in the germline V gene. The full variable domain, its missing parts supplied by reference TRBV5-1 and TRBJ2-1, is KAGVTQTPRYLIKTRGQQVTLSCSPISGHRSVSWYQQTPGQGLQFLFEYFSETQRNKGNFPGRFSGRQFSNSRSEMNVSTLELGDSALYLCASSLTGQANEQFFGPGTRLTVL.

The table lists this clone with a few counts. The genes are TRBV5-4 and TRBJ2-7; D unclear. CDR1 is SGHNT and CDR2 is YYREEE in the germline V gene (reference sequence). The CDR3 consists of 13 residues. V was cut by 0 bases and J by 2 bases, with 6 bases left in between. The CDR3 DNA reads as TGTGCCAGCAGCTTGGACTTAACCTACGAGCAGTACTTC. Encoded protein: CASSLDLTYEQYF.

In this sample, this clone turned up a few times. The rearrangement uses TRBV15 and TRBJ2-7; D call uncertain. Germline CDR1 and CDR2: LNHNV and YYDKDF (reference sequence). CDR3 length equals 10 residues. Trimming took 7 bases from V and 7 from J, leaving 8 bases between them. The CDR3 is CATTLGEQYF. In DNA, the CDR3 is TGTGCCACCACTCTAGGAGAGCAGTACTTC. The variable domain in full, with the rest retrieved from reference TRBV15 and TRBJ2-7, is DAMVIQNPRYQVTQFGKPVTLSCSQTLNHNVMYWYQQKSSQAPKLLFHYYDKDFNNEADTPDNFQSRRPNTSFCFLDIRSPGLGDTAMYLCATTLGEQYFGPGTRLTVT.

There are many counts of this clone. The chain is built from TRBV28 and TRBJ2-7; TRBD1 might be the D (6 bases). The V gene's germline CDR1 is MDHEN and CDR2 SYDVKM. Deletions cut 2 bases from V and 5 bases from J, with 16 bases between. The CDR3 runs to 15 residues. The CDR3 coding sequence is TGTGCCAGCAGTTTACCCCCTTGGGGGCAACACGAGCAGTACTTC. It codes for CASSLPPWGQHEQYF.

CDR3 DNA: TGTGCCACCAGCCGTCTTAAAGGGGGCGCCGACGGGGAGCTGTTTTTT. It is translated as CATSRLKGGADGELFF. The chain recombines TRBV15 with TRBJ2-2, with 7 positions matching TRBD1. The CDR3 totals 16 residues. The trim removed 5 bases at V and 7 bases at J, leaving 13 bases unmatched. The germline V gene has CDR1 LNHNV and CDR2 YYDKDF (reference sequence).

The genes are TRBV6-5 and TRBJ2-7; 7 nucleotides match TRBD1. Looked up from germline, CDR1 is MNHEY and CDR2 is SVGAGI. The CDR3 spans 13 residues. V was clipped by 2 bases and J by 3 bases; unmatched bases: 1. CDR3 DNA: TGTGCCAGCAGTTACACAGGGGACTACGAGCAGTACTTC. Its translation is CASSYTGDYEQYF.

This clone has more than one count but fewer than ten. The chain couples TRBV25-1 to TRBJ2-1; D is perhaps TRBD2 (6 bases). V was clipped by 4 bases and J by 2 bases, with 15 bases between them. The germline gives CDR1 MGHDK, CDR2 SYGVNS. The CDR3 runs 16 residues. The CDR3 bases are TGTGCCAGCAGTGGTGGGACTTTCCTGACCTACAATGAGCAGTTCTTC. Protein product: CASSGGTFLTYNEQFF. Variable domain in full (rest from reference TRBV25-1 and TRBJ2-1): EADIYQTPRYLVIGTGKKITLECSQTMGHDKMYWYQQDPGMELHLIHYSYGVNSTEKGDLSSESTVSRIRTEHFPLTLESARPSHTSQYLCASSGGTFLTYNEQFFGPGTRLTVL.

The CDR3 here is CAIRKTGTGIFNEQFF. The CDR3, as DNA: TGTGCCATCAGGAAAACCGGGACAGGAATTTTCAATGAGCAGTTCTTC. The rearrangement uses TRBV10-3 and TRBJ2-1, with 8 bases that match TRBD1. The CDR3 runs 16 residues. With V trimmed by 6 bases and J by 6 bases, 13 bases remained unmatched. Germline V CDR1 and CDR2: ENHRY, SYGVKD.

The V gene is TRBV19, the J gene TRBJ1-4; D uncertain. Between the trimmed V and J ends, which lost 3 bases and 2 bases, there was a span of 10 bases. CDR3 length: 15 amino acids. Germline CDR1 is LNHDA and CDR2 is SQIVND (reference sequence). The chain's CDR3 is CASSMARWTNEKLFF. DNA for the CDR3: TGTGCCAGTAGTATGGCTCGTTGGACTAATGAAAAACTGTTTTTT.